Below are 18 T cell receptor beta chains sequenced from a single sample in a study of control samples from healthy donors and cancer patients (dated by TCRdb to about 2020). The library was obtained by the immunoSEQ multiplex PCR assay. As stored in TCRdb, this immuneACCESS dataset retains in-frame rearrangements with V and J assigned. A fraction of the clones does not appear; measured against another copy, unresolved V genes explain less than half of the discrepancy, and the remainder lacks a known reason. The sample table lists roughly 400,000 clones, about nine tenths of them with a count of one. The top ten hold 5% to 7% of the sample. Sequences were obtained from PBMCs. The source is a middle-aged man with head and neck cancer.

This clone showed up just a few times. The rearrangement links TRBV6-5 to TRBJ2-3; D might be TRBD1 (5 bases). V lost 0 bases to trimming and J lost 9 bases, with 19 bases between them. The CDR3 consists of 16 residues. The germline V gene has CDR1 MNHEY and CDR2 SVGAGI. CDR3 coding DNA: TGTGCCAGCAGTTACTCGACGGAACAGGCACATGGGACGCAGTATTTT. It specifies CASSYSTEQAHGTQYF.

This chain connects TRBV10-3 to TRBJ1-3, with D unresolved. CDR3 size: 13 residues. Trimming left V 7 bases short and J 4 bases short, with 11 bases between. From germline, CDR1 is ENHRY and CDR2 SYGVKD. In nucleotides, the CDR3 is TGTGCCATCACGGCAGGTCCAGGAAACACCATATATTTT. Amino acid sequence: CAITAGPGNTIYF.

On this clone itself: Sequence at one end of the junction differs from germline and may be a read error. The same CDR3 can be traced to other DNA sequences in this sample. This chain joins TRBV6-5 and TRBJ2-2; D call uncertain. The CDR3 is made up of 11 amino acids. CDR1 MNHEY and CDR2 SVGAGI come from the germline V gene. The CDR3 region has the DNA TGTGCGAGCAGGAACACCGGGGAGCTGTTTTTT. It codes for CASRNTGELFF.

The DNA for the CDR3 is TGTGCCAGCAGTCCCGACAGAAGCTCCTACGAGCAGTACTTC. Its protein is CASSPDRSSYEQYF. The J gene is TRBJ2-7, the V gene TRBV11-3, with D perhaps matching TRBD1 (5 bases). The CDR3 is 14 amino acids. V was cut by 6 bases and J by 0 bases, with 12 bases left in between. Germline V lookup: CDR1 SGHNT, CDR2 YENEEA.

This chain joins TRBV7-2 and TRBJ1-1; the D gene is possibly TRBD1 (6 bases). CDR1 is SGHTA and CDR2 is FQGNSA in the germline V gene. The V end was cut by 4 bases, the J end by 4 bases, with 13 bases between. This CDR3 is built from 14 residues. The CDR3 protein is CASSSSGAGTEAFF. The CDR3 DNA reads TGTGCCAGCAGCTCCTCAGGGGCGGGCACTGAAGCTTTCTTT.

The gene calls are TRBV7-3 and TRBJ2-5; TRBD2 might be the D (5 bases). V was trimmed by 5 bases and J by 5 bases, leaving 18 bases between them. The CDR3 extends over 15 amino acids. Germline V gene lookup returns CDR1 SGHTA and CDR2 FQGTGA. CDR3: CASSPVPGDWETQYF. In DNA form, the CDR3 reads TGTGCCAGCAGCCCCGTCCCCGGGGATTGGGAGACCCAGTACTTC.

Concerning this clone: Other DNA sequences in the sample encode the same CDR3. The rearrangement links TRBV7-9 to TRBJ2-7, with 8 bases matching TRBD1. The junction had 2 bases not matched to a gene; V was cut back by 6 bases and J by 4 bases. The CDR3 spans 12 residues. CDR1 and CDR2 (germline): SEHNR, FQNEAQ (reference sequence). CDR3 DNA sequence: TGTGCCAGCAGTAGGACAGGGTACGAGCAGTACTTC. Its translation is CASSRTGYEQYF.

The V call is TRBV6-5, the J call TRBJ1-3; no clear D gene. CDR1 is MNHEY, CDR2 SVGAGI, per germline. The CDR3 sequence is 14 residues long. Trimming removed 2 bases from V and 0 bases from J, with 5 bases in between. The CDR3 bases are TGTGCCAGCAGTTACGCCGCCTCTGGAAACACCATATATTTT. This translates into CASSYAASGNTIYF.

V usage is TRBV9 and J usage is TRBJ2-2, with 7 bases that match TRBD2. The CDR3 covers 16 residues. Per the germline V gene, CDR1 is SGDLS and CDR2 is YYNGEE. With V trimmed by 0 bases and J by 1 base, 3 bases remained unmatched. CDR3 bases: TGTGCCAGCAGCGTAGTAGTAGCGGGGAACACCGGGGAGCTGTTTTTT. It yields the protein CASSVVVAGNTGELFF.

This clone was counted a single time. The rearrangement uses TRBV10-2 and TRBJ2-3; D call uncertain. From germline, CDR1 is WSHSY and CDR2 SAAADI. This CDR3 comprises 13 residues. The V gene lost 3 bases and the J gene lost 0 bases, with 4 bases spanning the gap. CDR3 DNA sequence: TGCGCCAGCAGTGATTCAAGCACAGATACGCAGTATTTT. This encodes CASSDSSTDTQYF.

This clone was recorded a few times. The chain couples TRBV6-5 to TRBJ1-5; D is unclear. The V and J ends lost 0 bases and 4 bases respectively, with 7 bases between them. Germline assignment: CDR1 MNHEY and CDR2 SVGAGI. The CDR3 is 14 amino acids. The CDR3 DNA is TGTGCCAGCAGTTACTCCGCTCAGAATCAGCCCCAGCATTTT. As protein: CASSYSAQNQPQHF.

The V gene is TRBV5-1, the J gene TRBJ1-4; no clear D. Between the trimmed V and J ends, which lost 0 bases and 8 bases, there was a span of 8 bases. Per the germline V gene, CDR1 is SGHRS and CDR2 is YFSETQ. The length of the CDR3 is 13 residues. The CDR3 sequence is CASSLVVREKLFF. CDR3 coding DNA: TGCGCCAGCAGCTTGGTAGTCCGGGAAAAACTGTTTTTT.

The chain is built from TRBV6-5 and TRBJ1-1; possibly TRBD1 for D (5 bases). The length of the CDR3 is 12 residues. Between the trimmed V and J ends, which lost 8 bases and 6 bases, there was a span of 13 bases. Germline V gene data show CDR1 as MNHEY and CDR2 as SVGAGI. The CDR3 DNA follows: TGTGCCAGCGCCCGGGGGGGGGCTGAAGCTTTCTTT. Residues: CASARGGAEAFF.

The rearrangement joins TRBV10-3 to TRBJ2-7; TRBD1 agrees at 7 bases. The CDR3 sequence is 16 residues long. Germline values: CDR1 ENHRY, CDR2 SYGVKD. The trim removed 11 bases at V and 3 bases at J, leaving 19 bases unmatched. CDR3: CAVAGTVRTLGYEQYF. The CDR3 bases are TGTGCCGTCGCCGGGACAGTGCGAACGTTGGGCTACGAGCAGTACTTC.

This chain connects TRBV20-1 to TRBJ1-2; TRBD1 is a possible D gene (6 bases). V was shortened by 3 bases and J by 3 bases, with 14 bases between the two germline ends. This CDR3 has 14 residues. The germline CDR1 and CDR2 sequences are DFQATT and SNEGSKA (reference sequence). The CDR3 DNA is TGCAGTGCTAGTGAGGGGGGCTCGTACTATGGCTACACCTTC. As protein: CSASEGGSYYGYTF.

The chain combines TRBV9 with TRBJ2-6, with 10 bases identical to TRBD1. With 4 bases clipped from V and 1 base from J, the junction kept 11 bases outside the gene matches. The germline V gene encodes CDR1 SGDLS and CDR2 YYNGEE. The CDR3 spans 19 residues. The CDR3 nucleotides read TGTGCCAGCAGCCCAAAAGTCGGGGACAGGGGATCTGGGGCCAACGTCCTGACTTTC. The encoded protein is CASSPKVGDRGSGANVLTF.

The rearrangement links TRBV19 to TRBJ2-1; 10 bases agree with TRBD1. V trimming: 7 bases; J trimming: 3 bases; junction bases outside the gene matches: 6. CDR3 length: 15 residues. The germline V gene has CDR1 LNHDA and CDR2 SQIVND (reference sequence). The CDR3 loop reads CASTVGQGFYNEQFF. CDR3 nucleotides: TGTGCCAGTACCGTGGGACAGGGGTTCTACAATGAGCAGTTCTTC.

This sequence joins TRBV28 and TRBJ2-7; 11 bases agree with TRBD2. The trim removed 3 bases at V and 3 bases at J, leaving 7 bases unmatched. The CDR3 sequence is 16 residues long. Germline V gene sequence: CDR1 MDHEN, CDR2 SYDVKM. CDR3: CASSFRRLAGGYEQYF. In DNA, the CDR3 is TGTGCCAGCAGTTTCCGCCGGCTAGCGGGGGGCTACGAGCAGTACTTC.